The sequence of this TCR beta chain was determined in a study of shared T cell receptors in the human thymus. Method: immunoSEQ multiplex PCR; TCRdb's copy keeps in-frame clones and lacks some. The table records roughly 710,000 clones, 70% to 90% of them present only once. The CDR3 is made up of 15 amino acids. Germline V lookup: CDR1 SGHNT, CDR2 YYREEE (reference sequence). V gave up 2 bases and J gave up 7 bases; unmatched junction bases: 11. The data also belong to a second study, concerning human thymus T cells. According to that study: Thymic and blood repertoires appeared to carry a bias in their V and J gene usage. Thymic TCR repertoires of unrelated people reportedly overlapped highly.

This clonotype was sampled from a girl in the first two years of life with a congenital heart defect. This chain connects TRBV5-4 to TRBJ1-2; 7 nucleotides line up with TRBD1. The source material was thymocytes. The CDR3 reads CASSLGGARSRGYTF. The CDR3 DNA reads as TGTGCCAGCAGCTTAGGGGGCGCAAGATCCCGTGGCTACACCTTC.